These 30 T cell receptor beta chains were all obtained from the same sample, sequenced in a study of CD8+ T cells in alopecia areata. After isolation, RNA underwent reverse transcription to generate cDNA as the sequencing template. Libraries were prepared by immunoSEQ multiplex PCR; TCRdb keeps only in-frame clonotypes and omits some of them. The sample carries some 200,000 clones, 50% to 60% recorded once. Treatment noted: oral pan-JAK inhibitor, 5-10 mg twice daily. Sample: CD4+ T cells sorted from blood, taken at week 4, from a patient treated with tofacitinib. These receptors all come from a human donor with alopecia areata.

This clone was seen a few times. This rearrangement joins TRBV29-1 to TRBJ2-1, with D possibly matching TRBD1 (5 bases). V was clipped by 8 bases and J by 8 bases, with 13 bases between them. This CDR3 is built from 11 residues. Germline V gene lookup returns CDR1 SQVTM and CDR2 ANQGSEA. Here the CDR3 DNA reads TGCAGCTGGGCATGGGGCGATGAGCAGTTCTTC. It specifies CSWAWGDEQFF.

V is TRBV6-6 and J is TRBJ1-6; TRBD1 aligns across 9 bases. Germline V gives CDR1 MNHNY, CDR2 SVGAGI (reference sequence). The V gene end was trimmed by 8 bases and the J gene end by 12 bases; junction bases not matched to a gene: 5. The CDR3 is made up of 12 amino acids. The CDR3 DNA reads TGTGCCAGCCAGGGACAGGGAGGACCCCTCCACTTT. Translating gives CASQGQGGPLHF.

The chain employs TRBV5-1 and TRBJ2-1, with 11 positions matching TRBD2. Germline CDR1 reads SGHRS; CDR2 reads YFSETQ. V lost 4 bases, J lost 4 bases, and 7 bases stayed unmatched. This CDR3 region has 16 residues. The CDR3 is CASSSTLAGGYNEQFF. In DNA form, the CDR3 reads TGCGCCAGCAGCAGTACTCTAGCGGGGGGATACAATGAGCAGTTCTTC.

The chain is built from TRBV2 and TRBJ2-5; 10 bases map to TRBD2. The trim removed 6 bases at V and 1 base at J, leaving 5 bases unmatched. The CDR3 is made up of 15 amino acids. Germline V CDR1 and CDR2: SNHLY, FYNNEI. The CDR3 DNA follows: TGTGCCAGCAGCCTTAGCGGGGGGCCCCAAGAGACCCAGTACTTC. It specifies CASSLSGGPQETQYF. Variable domain in full (rest from reference TRBV2 and TRBJ2-5): EPEVTQTPSHQVTQMGQEVILRCVPISNHLYFYWYRQILGQKVEFLVSFYNNEISEKSEIFDDQFSVERPDGSNFTLKIRSTKLEDSAMYFCASSLSGGPQETQYFGPGTRLLVL.

The gene calls are TRBV29-1 and TRBJ2-4; 9 bases agree with TRBD2. The germline V gene encodes CDR1 SQVTM and CDR2 ANQGSEA. Unmatched junction bases numbered 17, after V lost 7 bases and J lost 1 base. This CDR3 is 18 amino acids long. The CDR3 is CSAAQPRGGRVAKNIQYF. In DNA, the CDR3 is TGCAGCGCCGCACAGCCGCGGGGGGGCCGTGTGGCCAAAAACATTCAGTACTTC. The full variable domain, its missing parts supplied by reference TRBV29-1 and TRBJ2-4, is SAVISQKPSRDICQRGTSLTIQCQVDSQVTMMFWYRQQPGQSLTLIATANQGSEATYESGFVIDKFPISRPNLTFSTLTVSNMSPEDSSIYLCSAAQPRGGRVAKNIQYFGAGTRLSVL.

The chain is built from TRBV7-3 and TRBJ1-1; D gene uncertain. The V gene's germline CDR1 is SGHTA and CDR2 FQGTGA. This CDR3 contains 13 residues. V was pared by 4 bases and J by 1 base, with 7 bases between. The CDR3 spells CASSSDGNTEAFF. The CDR3 DNA reads as TGTGCCAGCAGCTCGGACGGGAACACTGAAGCTTTCTTT.

The chain combines TRBV29-1 with TRBJ2-5; tentative D call: TRBD2 (6 bases). Trimming shortened V by 1 base and J by 4 bases, and 13 bases separated the two germline ends. The CDR3 covers 14 residues. Germline-derived CDR1 and CDR2 are SQVTM and ANQGSEA. CDR3: CSVEGVERVETQYF. The CDR3 DNA reads as TGCAGCGTTGAAGGGGTTGAGCGGGTAGAGACCCAGTACTTC.

The chain couples TRBV6-5 to TRBJ1-1, with 9 bases fitting TRBD1. The junction had 3 bases not matched to a gene; V was cut back by 6 bases and J by 4 bases. CDR1 and CDR2 from the germline V gene are MNHEY and SVGAGI. There are 13 residues in the CDR3. Here the CDR3 DNA reads TGTGCCAGCAGCCGGGACAGGGCCACTGAAGCTTTCTTT. Its protein product is CASSRDRATEAFF.

This rearrangement joins TRBV7-2 to TRBJ2-7; 7 nucleotides match TRBD1. The CDR3 sequence is 16 residues long. V gave up 5 bases and J gave up 2 bases; unmatched junction bases: 12. Looked up from germline, CDR1 is SGHTA and CDR2 is FQGNSA. Written as DNA, the CDR3 is TGTGCCAGCAGCGAACCCGGGACAGCGCAAGCCTACGAGCAGTACTTC. Its protein is CASSEPGTAQAYEQYF.

This clone was seen a few times. The chain recombines TRBV29-1 with TRBJ1-1; D unresolved. The CDR3 totals 11 residues. Germline V gene data show CDR1 as SQVTM and CDR2 as ANQGSEA. Trimming left V 8 bases short and J 4 bases short, with 11 bases between. The CDR3 protein is CSPTRSTEAFF. The CDR3 DNA follows: TGCAGCCCCACAAGGAGCACTGAAGCTTTCTTT.

The chain combines TRBV15 with TRBJ1-2; 7 nucleotides align to TRBD1. CDR1 is LNHNV and CDR2 is YYDKDF in the germline V gene (reference sequence). V dropped 3 bases and J dropped 5; count of bases not matched to a gene: 9. The CDR3 totals 15 residues. In DNA, the CDR3 is TGTGCCACCAGCAGGCAGGGGGAGGGACCGTATGGCTACACCTTC. Protein sequence: CATSRQGEGPYGYTF.

The V and J genes are TRBV4-1 and TRBJ1-6; 7 bases are shared with TRBD1. Germline lookup yields CDR1 MGHRA and CDR2 YSYEKL. The CDR3 sequence is 15 residues long. V gave up 0 bases and J gave up 10 bases; unmatched junction bases: 6. The CDR3 here is CASSQEDRRDSPLHF. The CDR3 DNA sequence: TGCGCCAGCAGCCAAGAGGACAGGAGGGACTCACCCCTCCACTTT.

This clone was seen once. The chain recombines TRBV10-2 with TRBJ2-5; no reliable D call. The CDR3 length is 13 residues. The germline CDR1 and CDR2 sequences are WSHSY and SAAADI. V gave up 3 bases and J gave up 4 bases, with 9 bases separating them. CDR3 in DNA: TGCGCCAGCAGTGAAATTTGGGGAGAGACCCAGTACTTC. Protein: CASSEIWGETQYF.

This clone appeared a few times. This chain links TRBV29-1 with TRBJ2-3, with D unresolved. This CDR3 has 12 residues. The germline V gene has CDR1 SQVTM and CDR2 ANQGSEA. CDR3 sequence reads: CTGLGFTDTQYF. In DNA form, the CDR3 reads TGCACCGGGCTGGGATTCACAGATACGCAGTATTTT.

The rearrangement links TRBV7-3 to TRBJ1-6; D might be TRBD1 (5 bases). Germline CDR1 SGHTA, CDR2 FQGTGA. V shed 5 bases and J shed 5 bases, with 13 bases lying between them. The CDR3 sequence is 15 residues long. CDR3 in DNA: TGTGCCAGCAGCCAAACAGGAATCGATAATTCACCCCTCCACTTT. This encodes CASSQTGIDNSPLHF.

The chain is built from TRBV20-1 and TRBJ2-5, with unresolved D. This CDR3 has 10 amino acids. Germline V gene sequence: CDR1 DFQATT, CDR2 SNEGSKA (reference sequence). CDR3 in amino acids: CSPVGETQYF. CDR3 sequence (DNA): TGCAGCCCCGTGGGGGAGACCCAGTACTTC.

The gene calls are TRBV15 and TRBJ1-2; the D is unclear. The CDR3 runs 14 residues. From germline, CDR1 is LNHNV and CDR2 YYDKDF (reference sequence). Between the trimmed V and J ends, which lost 0 bases and 6 bases, there was a span of 11 bases. CDR3 nucleotide sequence: TGTGCCACCAGCAGAGATCGTGCAGGCAATGGCTACACCTTC. This translates into CATSRDRAGNGYTF.

The chain joins TRBV6-6 to TRBJ2-3; D unresolved. Trimming removed 6 bases from V and 5 bases from J, with 15 bases in between. This CDR3 is built from 14 residues. Germline CDR1 and CDR2: MNHNY and SVGAGI (reference sequence). The CDR3 loop is CASSHSKLEDTQYF. CDR3 bases: TGTGCCAGCAGCCACAGCAAGCTAGAAGATACGCAGTATTTT.

The chain joins TRBV5-1 to TRBJ2-2; 8 bases are a match to TRBD2. V lost 4 bases, J lost 4 bases, and 3 bases stayed unmatched. Germline V gene sequence: CDR1 SGHRS, CDR2 YFSETQ. CDR3 length equals 14 residues. CDR3 sequence reads: CASSPSGGTGELFF. Here the CDR3 DNA reads TGCGCCAGCAGCCCCAGCGGGGGCACCGGGGAGCTGTTTTTT.

This clone was seen a few times. This chain links TRBV7-3 with TRBJ1-2, with 9 bases lining up with TRBD1. J was trimmed by 4 bases and V by 4 bases; bases with no gene match: 7. This CDR3 contains 15 residues. Germline V gene sequence: CDR1 SGHTA, CDR2 FQGTGA. DNA for the CDR3: TGTGCCAGCAGCTCCTCCGGGACAGGGCGCTATGGCTACACCTTC. Translation gives CASSSSGTGRYGYTF.

This chain connects TRBV7-2 to TRBJ2-3; D is uncertain. CDR3 size: 12 residues. The V gene's germline CDR1 is SGHTA and CDR2 FQGNSA. V shed 7 bases and J shed 0 bases, with 5 bases lying between them. CDR3 amino acids: CASTRSTDTQYF. The DNA of the CDR3 is TGTGCCAGCACCAGGAGCACAGATACGCAGTATTTT.

This clone showed up just a few times. The chain joins TRBV19 to TRBJ1-4; D possibly corresponds to TRBD1 (5 bases). Germline assignment: CDR1 LNHDA and CDR2 SQIVND (reference sequence). V was cut by 6 bases and J by 8 bases, with 25 bases left in between. This CDR3 comprises 17 residues. CDR3 amino acids: CASSILTIRGAEEKLFF. CDR3 DNA: TGTGCCAGTAGCATCCTAACCATTCGGGGCGCGGAAGAAAAACTGTTTTTT.

This clone was observed a few times. The chain carries TRBV29-1 and TRBJ2-2, with 10 positions matching TRBD1. In germline, CDR1 is SQVTM, CDR2 ANQGSEA. The CDR3 covers 14 residues. Trimming took 7 bases from V and 3 from J; bases not matched to a gene: 5. The CDR3 DNA follows: TGCAGCGGAGGGACAGGGGAGTACACCGGGGAGCTGTTTTTT. It specifies CSGGTGEYTGELFF.

This sequence joins TRBV4-1 and TRBJ1-5; D ambiguous. From germline, CDR1 is MGHRA and CDR2 YSYEKL. V lost 1 base, J lost 3 bases, and 4 bases lay in between. The CDR3 contains 13 residues. This CDR3 reads CASSQGANQPQHF. The DNA of the CDR3 is TGCGCCAGCAGCCAAGGCGCCAATCAGCCCCAGCATTTT.

This chain connects TRBV29-1 to TRBJ1-2; no clear D. V was clipped by 2 bases and J by 1 base, with 14 bases between them. This CDR3 spans 15 amino acids. The germline V gene encodes CDR1 SQVTM and CDR2 ANQGSEA. The CDR3 region is CSVELKGLVNYGYTF. The CDR3 DNA follows: TGCAGCGTTGAACTTAAAGGGTTGGTTAACTATGGCTACACCTTC.

This clone was counted once. The V call is TRBV11-2, the J call TRBJ1-6, with D perhaps matching TRBD1 (5 bases). The V gene's germline CDR1 is SGHAT and CDR2 FQNNGV. Trimming took off 1 base at V and 5 bases at J, with 6 bases between the two ends. The CDR3 is 14 residues long. The CDR3 sequence is CASSLGQNNSPLHF. For the CDR3, the DNA is TGTGCCAGCAGCTTAGGACAGAATAATTCACCCCTCCACTTT.

This clone has more than one count but fewer than ten. This chain links TRBV29-1 with TRBJ2-7, with 7 positions matching TRBD1. The CDR3 spans 13 residues. The V segment lost 4 bases and the J segment 2 bases; nucleotides outside the gene matches: 5. In germline, CDR1 is SQVTM, CDR2 ANQGSEA. In DNA form, the CDR3 reads TGCAGCGTTGTGAAAACAGGGGCCTACGAGCAGTACTTC. As protein: CSVVKTGAYEQYF.

This chain joins TRBV7-2 and TRBJ1-2; weak D call: TRBD1 (5 bases). The ends were cut back, 2 bases at V and 8 bases at J, with 15 bases in the middle. This CDR3 comprises 14 residues. CDR1 is SGHTA, CDR2 FQGNSA, per germline. CDR3 protein: CASSLFSQGGGYTF. CDR3 nucleotides: TGTGCCAGCAGCTTATTCTCCCAGGGAGGAGGCTACACCTTC.

This clone has just one count. The chain has TRBV2 and TRBJ2-5, with 9 bases that match TRBD2. The V segment lost 8 bases and the J segment 7 bases; nucleotides outside the gene matches: 11. Germline V gene sequence: CDR1 SNHLY, CDR2 FYNNEI. The CDR3 contains 14 residues. CDR3 sequence reads: CASRTGAGGATQYF. CDR3 coding DNA: TGTGCCAGCCGTACCGGGGCGGGGGGGGCGACCCAGTACTTC.

This clone was observed once. This rearrangement joins TRBV9 to TRBJ1-4, with D maybe TRBD1 (6 bases). Germline CDR1 reads SGDLS; CDR2 reads YYNGEE. CDR3 length: 15 residues. V dropped 0 bases and J dropped 5 bases, with 11 bases sitting between them. The CDR3 bases are TGTGCCAGCAGCGTAGTGGCAGGGGAAAATGAAAAACTGTTTTTT. This gives the protein CASSVVAGENEKLFF.